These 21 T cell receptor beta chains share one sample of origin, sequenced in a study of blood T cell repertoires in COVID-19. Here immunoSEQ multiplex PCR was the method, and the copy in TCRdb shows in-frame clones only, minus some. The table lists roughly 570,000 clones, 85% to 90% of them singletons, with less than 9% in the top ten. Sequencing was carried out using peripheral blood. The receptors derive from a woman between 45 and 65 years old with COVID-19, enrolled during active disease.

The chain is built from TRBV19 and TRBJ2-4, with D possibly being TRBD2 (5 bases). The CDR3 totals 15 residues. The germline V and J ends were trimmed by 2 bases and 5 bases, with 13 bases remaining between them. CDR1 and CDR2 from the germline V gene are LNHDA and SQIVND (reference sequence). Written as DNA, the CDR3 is TGTGCCAGTAGTATAAGGGTCCGGGGAGAAAACATTCAGTACTTC. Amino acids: CASSIRVRGENIQYF.

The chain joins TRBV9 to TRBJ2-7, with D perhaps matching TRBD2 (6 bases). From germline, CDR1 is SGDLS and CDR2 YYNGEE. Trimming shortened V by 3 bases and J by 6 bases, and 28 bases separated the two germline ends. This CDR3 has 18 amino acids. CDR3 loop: CASSEDGGLGLNHREQYF. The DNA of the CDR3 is TGTGCCAGCAGCGAAGACGGGGGATTGGGACTGAACCATCGCGAGCAGTACTTC.

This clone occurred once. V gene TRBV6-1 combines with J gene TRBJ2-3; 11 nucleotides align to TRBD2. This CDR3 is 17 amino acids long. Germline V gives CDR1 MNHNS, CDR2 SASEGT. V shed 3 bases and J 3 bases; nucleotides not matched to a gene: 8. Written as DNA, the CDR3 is TGTGCCAGCAGTGACAATAGACTAGCGGGATTTACAGATACGCAGTATTTT. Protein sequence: CASSDNRLAGFTDTQYF.

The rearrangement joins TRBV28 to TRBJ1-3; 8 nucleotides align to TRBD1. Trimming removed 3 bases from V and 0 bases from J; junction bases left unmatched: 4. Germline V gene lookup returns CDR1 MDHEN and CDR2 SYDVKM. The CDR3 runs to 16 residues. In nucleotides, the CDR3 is TGTGCCAGCAGTTTGTTTCAGGGGGCCTCTGGAAACACCATATATTTT. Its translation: CASSLFQGASGNTIYF.

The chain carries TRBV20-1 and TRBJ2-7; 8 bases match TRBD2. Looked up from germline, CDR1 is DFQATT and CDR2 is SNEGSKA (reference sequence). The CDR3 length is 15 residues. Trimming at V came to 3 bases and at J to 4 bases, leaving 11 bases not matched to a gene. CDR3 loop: CSASDSGVNNYEQYF. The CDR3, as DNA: TGCAGTGCTAGTGATAGCGGGGTTAATAATTACGAGCAGTACTTC.

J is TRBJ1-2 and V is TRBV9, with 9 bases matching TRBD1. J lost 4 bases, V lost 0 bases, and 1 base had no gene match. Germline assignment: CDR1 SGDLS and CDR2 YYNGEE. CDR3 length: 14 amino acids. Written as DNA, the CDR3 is TGTGCCAGCAGCGTAGGGGGACAGGGCTATGGCTACACCTTC. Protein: CASSVGGQGYGYTF.

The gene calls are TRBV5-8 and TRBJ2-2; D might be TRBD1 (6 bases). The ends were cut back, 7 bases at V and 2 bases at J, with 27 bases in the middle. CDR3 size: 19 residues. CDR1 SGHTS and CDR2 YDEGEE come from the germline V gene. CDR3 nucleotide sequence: TGTGCCAGCGAAGGGTCAAACAGGGCCCACATGTTTAACACCGGGGAGCTGTTTTTT. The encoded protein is CASEGSNRAHMFNTGELFF.

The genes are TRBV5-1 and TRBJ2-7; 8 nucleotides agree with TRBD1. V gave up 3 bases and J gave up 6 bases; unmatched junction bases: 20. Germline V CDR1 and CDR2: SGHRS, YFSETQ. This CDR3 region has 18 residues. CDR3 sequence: CASSSLPTTGVPGSEQYF. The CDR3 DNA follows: TGCGCCAGCAGCTCCCTCCCGACGACAGGGGTCCCCGGATCCGAGCAGTACTTC.

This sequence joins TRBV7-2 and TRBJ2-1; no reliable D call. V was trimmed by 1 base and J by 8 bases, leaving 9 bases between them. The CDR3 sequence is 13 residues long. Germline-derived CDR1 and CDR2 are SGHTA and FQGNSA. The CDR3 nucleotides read TGTGCCAGCAGCTTAGGTGGGCCCGATGAGCAGTTCTTC. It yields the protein CASSLGGPDEQFF.

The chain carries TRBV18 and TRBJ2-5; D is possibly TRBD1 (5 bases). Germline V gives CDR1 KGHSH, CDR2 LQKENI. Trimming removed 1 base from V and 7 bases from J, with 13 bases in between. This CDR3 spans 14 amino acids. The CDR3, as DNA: TGTGCCAGCTCACCACAGGACGCCAGGGTGACCCAGTACTTC. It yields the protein CASSPQDARVTQYF. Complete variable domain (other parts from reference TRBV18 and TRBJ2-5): NAGVMQNPRHLVRRRGQEARLRCSPMKGHSHVYWYRQLPEEGLKFMVYLQKENIIDESGMPKERFSAEFPKEGPSILRIQQVVRGDSAAYFCASSPQDARVTQYFGPGTRLLVL.

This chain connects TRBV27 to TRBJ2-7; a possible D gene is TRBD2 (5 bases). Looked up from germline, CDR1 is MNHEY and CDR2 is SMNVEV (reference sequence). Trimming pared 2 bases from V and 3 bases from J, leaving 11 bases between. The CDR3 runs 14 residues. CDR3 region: CASSLEGDFYEQYF. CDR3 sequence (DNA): TGTGCCAGCAGTTTAGAGGGAGACTTCTACGAGCAGTACTTC.

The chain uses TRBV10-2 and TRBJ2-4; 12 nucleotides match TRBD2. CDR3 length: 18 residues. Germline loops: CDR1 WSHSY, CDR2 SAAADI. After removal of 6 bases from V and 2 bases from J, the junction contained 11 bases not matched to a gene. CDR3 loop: CASRALASGGASKNIQYF. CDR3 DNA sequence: TGCGCCAGCAGAGCCCTGGCTAGCGGGGGGGCGTCCAAAAACATTCAGTACTTC.

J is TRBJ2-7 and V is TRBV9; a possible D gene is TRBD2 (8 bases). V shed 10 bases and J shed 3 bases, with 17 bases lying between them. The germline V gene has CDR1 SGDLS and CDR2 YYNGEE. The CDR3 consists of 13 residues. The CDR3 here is CASGGSGGYEQYF. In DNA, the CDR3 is TGTGCCTCAGGGGGAAGCGGGGGCTACGAGCAGTACTTC. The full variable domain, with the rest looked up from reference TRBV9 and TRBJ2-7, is DSGVTQTPKHLITATGQRVTLRCSPRSGDLSVYWYQQSLDQGLQFLIQYYNGEERAKGNILERFSAQQFPDLHSELNLSSLELGDSALYFCASGGSGGYEQYFGPGTRLTVT.

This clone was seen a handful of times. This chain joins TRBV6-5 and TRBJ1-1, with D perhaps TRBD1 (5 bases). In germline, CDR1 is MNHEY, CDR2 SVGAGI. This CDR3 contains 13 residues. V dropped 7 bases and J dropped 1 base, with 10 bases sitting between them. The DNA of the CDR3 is TGTGCCAGCACCCTGACAGAGAACACTGAAGCTTTCTTT. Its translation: CASTLTENTEAFF.

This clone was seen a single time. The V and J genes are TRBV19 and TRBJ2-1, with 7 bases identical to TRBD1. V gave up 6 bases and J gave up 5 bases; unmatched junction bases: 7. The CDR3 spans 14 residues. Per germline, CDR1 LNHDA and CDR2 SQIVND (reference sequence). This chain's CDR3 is CASRETGNHNEQFF. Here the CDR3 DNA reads TGTGCCAGTAGAGAGACAGGGAACCACAATGAGCAGTTCTTC.

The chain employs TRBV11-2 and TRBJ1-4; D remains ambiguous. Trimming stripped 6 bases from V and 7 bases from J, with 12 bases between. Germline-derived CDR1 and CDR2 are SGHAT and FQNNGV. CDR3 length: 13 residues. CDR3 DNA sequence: TGTGCCAGCAGATCCGGGAGTTCTGAAAAACTGTTTTTT. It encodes CASRSGSSEKLFF.

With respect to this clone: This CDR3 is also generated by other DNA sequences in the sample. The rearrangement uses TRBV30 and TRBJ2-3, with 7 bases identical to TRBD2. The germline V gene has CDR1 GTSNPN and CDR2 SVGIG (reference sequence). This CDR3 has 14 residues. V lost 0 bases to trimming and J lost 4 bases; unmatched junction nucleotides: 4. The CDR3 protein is CAWSVGGGADTQYF. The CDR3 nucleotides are TGTGCCTGGAGTGTGGGGGGGGGAGCAGATACGCAGTATTTT.

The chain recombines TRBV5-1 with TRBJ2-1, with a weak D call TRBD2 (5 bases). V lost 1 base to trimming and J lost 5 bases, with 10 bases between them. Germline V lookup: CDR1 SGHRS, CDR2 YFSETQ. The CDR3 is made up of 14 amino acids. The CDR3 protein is CASSLPGIHNEQFF. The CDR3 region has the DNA TGCGCCAGCAGCTTGCCGGGAATCCACAATGAGCAGTTCTTC.

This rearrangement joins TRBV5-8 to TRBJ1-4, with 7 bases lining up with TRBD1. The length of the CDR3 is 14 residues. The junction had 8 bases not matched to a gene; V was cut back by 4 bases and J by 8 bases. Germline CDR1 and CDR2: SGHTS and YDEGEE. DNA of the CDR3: TGTGCCAGCAGCCCCCTCAGGACAGGCGAAAAACTGTTTTTT. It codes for CASSPLRTGEKLFF.

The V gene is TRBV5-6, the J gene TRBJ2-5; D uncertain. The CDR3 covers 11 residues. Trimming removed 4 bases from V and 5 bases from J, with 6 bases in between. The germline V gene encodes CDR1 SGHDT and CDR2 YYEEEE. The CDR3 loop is CASSQAETQYF. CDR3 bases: TGTGCCAGCAGCCAGGCGGAGACCCAGTACTTC.

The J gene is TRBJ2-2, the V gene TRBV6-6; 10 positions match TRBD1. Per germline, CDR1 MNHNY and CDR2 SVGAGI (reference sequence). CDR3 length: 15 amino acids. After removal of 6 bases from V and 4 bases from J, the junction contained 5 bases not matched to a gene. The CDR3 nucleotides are TGTGCCAGCAGCCATGGACAGGGGGGCACCGGGGAGCTGTTTTTT. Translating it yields CASSHGQGGTGELFF.